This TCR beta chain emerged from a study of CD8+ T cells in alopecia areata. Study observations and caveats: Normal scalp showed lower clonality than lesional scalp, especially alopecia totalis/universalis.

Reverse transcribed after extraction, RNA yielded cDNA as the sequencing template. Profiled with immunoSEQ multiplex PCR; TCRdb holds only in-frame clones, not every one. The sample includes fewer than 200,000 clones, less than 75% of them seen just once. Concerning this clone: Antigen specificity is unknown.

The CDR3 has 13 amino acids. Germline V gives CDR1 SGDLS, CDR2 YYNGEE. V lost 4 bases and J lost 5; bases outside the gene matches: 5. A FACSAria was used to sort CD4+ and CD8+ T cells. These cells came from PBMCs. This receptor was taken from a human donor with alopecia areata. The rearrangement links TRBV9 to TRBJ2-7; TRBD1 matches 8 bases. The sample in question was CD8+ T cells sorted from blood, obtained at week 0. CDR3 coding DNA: TGTGCCAGCAGCCGGGACAGGTTTCACGAGCAGTACTTC. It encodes CASSRDRFHEQYF.